Listed below are T cell receptor beta chains from one sample, sequenced in a study of T cells in Graves' hyperthyroidism and ophthalmopathy. TCRdb re-analysed the multiplex PCR reads in MiXCR, keeping a single row per CDR3 protein. The data contain around 720,000 distinct CDR3 sequences, about a third of them singletons. The material sequenced was blood. These receptors were taken from a woman in her thirties or forties with Graves' hyperthyroidism. Both conserved end residues are part of each CDR3. Each record gives: clone size, J gene, V gene, D gene, CDR3 DNA, CDR3 protein. The D gene is left open where the match is weak. Clone size is stated in some rows and not others, as once, few, many or a class when expanded.

clone_size: -
j_call: TRBJ2-5
v_call: TRBV7-6
d_call: -
cdr3_nt: TGTGCCAGCAGCTTAGAAGGGATTCTGACAGGGAGGTTGGAGACCCAGTACTTC
cdr3_aa: CASSLEGILTGRLETQYF

clone_size: many
j_call: TRBJ1-6
v_call: TRBV6-5
d_call: -
cdr3_nt: TGTGCCAGCAGTTTGGGACGGTTTAATTCACCCCTCCACTTT
cdr3_aa: CASSLGRFNSPLHF

clone_size: many
j_call: TRBJ1-2
v_call: TRBV19
d_call: -
cdr3_nt: TGTGCCAGTAGTGACCGTACCTATGGCTACACCTTC
cdr3_aa: CASSDRTYGYTF

clone_size: -
j_call: TRBJ2-5
v_call: TRBV6-5
d_call: TRBD1
cdr3_nt: TGTGCCAGCAGTTACTCACGGACAGGGGGAGGGCCATCCGTCGAGACCCAGTACTTC
cdr3_aa: CASSYSRTGGGPSVETQYF

clone_size: -
j_call: TRBJ2-7
v_call: TRBV12-3/TRBV12-4
d_call: -
cdr3_nt: TGTGCCAGCAGTCCACCGGGACACCCCTACGAGCAGTACTTC
cdr3_aa: CASSPPGHPYEQYF

clone_size: many
j_call: TRBJ1-2
v_call: TRBV29-1
d_call: -
cdr3_nt: TGCAGCGTTGGGGACACTGGAAGTGGCGGCTACACCTTC
cdr3_aa: CSVGDTGSGGYTF

clone_size: -
j_call: TRBJ2-1
v_call: TRBV10-2
d_call: TRBD2
cdr3_nt: TGCGCCAGCATAGGGACTAGCGGGGTTAATGAGCAGTTCTTC
cdr3_aa: CASIGTSGVNEQFF

clone_size: many
j_call: TRBJ2-6
v_call: TRBV2
d_call: -
cdr3_nt: TGTGCCAGCACGAGAGACACTGGGGCCAACGTCCTGACTTTC
cdr3_aa: CASTRDTGANVLTF

clone_size: few
j_call: TRBJ1-4
v_call: TRBV6-6
d_call: -
cdr3_nt: TGTGCCACCACTCCCCCGGGGGGAATAGCAACTAATGAAAAACTGTTTTTT
cdr3_aa: CATTPPGGIATNEKLFF

clone_size: -
j_call: TRBJ2-7
v_call: TRBV7-4
d_call: -
cdr3_nt: TGTGCCAGCAGTTTCCCGGACTCGGGTTTGGGCTACGAGCAGTACTTC
cdr3_aa: CASSFPDSGLGYEQYF

clone_size: once
j_call: TRBJ1-4
v_call: TRBV4-3
d_call: -
cdr3_nt: TGCGCCAGCAGACCCTACTACAGGGCGGGGAGCGAAACTAATGAAAAACTGCTTTTT
cdr3_aa: CASRPYYRAGSETNEKLLF

clone_size: many
j_call: TRBJ1-1
v_call: TRBV9
d_call: TRBD1
cdr3_nt: TGTGCCAGCAGCGTTAGGGACAGGGGAGTATCAGCTTTCTTT
cdr3_aa: CASSVRDRGVSAFF

clone_size: -
j_call: TRBJ1-2
v_call: TRBV19
d_call: TRBD1
cdr3_nt: TGTGCCAGTAGTACGGGGAGACAGGGATATCTCTATGGCTACACCTTC
cdr3_aa: CASSTGRQGYLYGYTF

clone_size: -
j_call: TRBJ1-2
v_call: TRBV20-1
d_call: TRBD1
cdr3_nt: TGCAGCCGGGACAGGGAAAGAGGCTACACCTTC
cdr3_aa: CSRDRERGYTF

clone_size: many
j_call: TRBJ2-7
v_call: TRBV25-1
d_call: -
cdr3_nt: TGTGCCAGCAGTCACATCAACTACGAGCAGTACTTC
cdr3_aa: CASSHINYEQYF

clone_size: -
j_call: TRBJ1-3
v_call: TRBV10-3
d_call: -
cdr3_nt: TGTGCCACCACAGGGAGTTCCTATAGCTCTGGAAACACCATATATTTT
cdr3_aa: CATTGSSYSSGNTIYF

clone_size: once
j_call: TRBJ2-7
v_call: TRBV12-3/TRBV12-4
d_call: TRBD2
cdr3_nt: TGTGCCAGCAGGTCTAGCGGGAGGGCCCCGGAGGAGCAGTACTTC
cdr3_aa: CASRSSGRAPEEQYF

clone_size: few
j_call: TRBJ1-1
v_call: TRBV19
d_call: -
cdr3_nt: TGTGCCAGTAGTATTATCCCGGGGACGATGAACACTGAAGCTTTCTTT
cdr3_aa: CASSIIPGTMNTEAFF

clone_size: -
j_call: TRBJ2-7
v_call: TRBV15
d_call: -
cdr3_nt: TGTGCCACCAGCAGAGATGTAACAGGCTACTCCTACGAGCAGTACTTC
cdr3_aa: CATSRDVTGYSYEQYF

clone_size: many
j_call: TRBJ2-5
v_call: TRBV29-1
d_call: -
cdr3_nt: TGCAGCGTTGCCTCCGGGACGGTTTTTGGAGAGACCCAGTACTTC
cdr3_aa: CSVASGTVFGETQYF

clone_size: -
j_call: TRBJ2-7
v_call: TRBV19
d_call: TRBD2
cdr3_nt: TGTGCCAGTACCCCTAGCGGGGGAAGCTACGAGCAGTACTTC
cdr3_aa: CASTPSGGSYEQYF

clone_size: -
j_call: TRBJ2-6
v_call: TRBV7-8
d_call: -
cdr3_nt: TGTGCCAGCAGCCAAGACCCCCTACCCTTCGATATCTCTGGGGCCAACGTCCTGACTTTC
cdr3_aa: CASSQDPLPFDISGANVLTF

clone_size: few
j_call: TRBJ2-5
v_call: TRBV20-1
d_call: -
cdr3_nt: TGCAGTGCTAGAGATCCAAGGTTGGGCCAAGAGACCCAGTACTTC
cdr3_aa: CSARDPRLGQETQYF

clone_size: many
j_call: TRBJ2-7
v_call: TRBV19
d_call: TRBD1
cdr3_nt: TGTGCCAGTAGTATTCTAATTGGGCAGGGGGCGTACGAGCAGTACTTC
cdr3_aa: CASSILIGQGAYEQYF

clone_size: many
j_call: TRBJ1-2
v_call: TRBV15
d_call: -
cdr3_nt: TGTGCCACCAGCGGTGGACGGCCGGGTTATGGCTACACCTTC
cdr3_aa: CATSGGRPGYGYTF

clone_size: many
j_call: TRBJ1-2
v_call: TRBV19
d_call: -
cdr3_nt: TGTGCCAGTAGTGTGCGGGGGGAGTCCACCTTC
cdr3_aa: CASSVRGESTF

clone_size: -
j_call: TRBJ2-1
v_call: TRBV29-1
d_call: -
cdr3_nt: TGCAGCGTTTCCGAGGCCAATGAGCAGTTCTTC
cdr3_aa: CSVSEANEQFF

clone_size: few
j_call: TRBJ1-5
v_call: TRBV7-9
d_call: -
cdr3_nt: TGTGCCAGCAGCCCCGGACAGTACGCCGATCAGCCCCAGCATTTT
cdr3_aa: CASSPGQYADQPQHF

clone_size: few
j_call: TRBJ1-1
v_call: TRBV4-1
d_call: TRBD1
cdr3_nt: TGCGCCAGCAGCAATCCGGGACAGGGGAACACTGAAGCTTTCTTT
cdr3_aa: CASSNPGQGNTEAFF

clone_size: -
j_call: TRBJ1-1
v_call: TRBV12-3/TRBV12-4
d_call: -
cdr3_nt: TGTGCCGGCAGTCCTACGACTGAAGCTTTCTTT
cdr3_aa: CAGSPTTEAFF

clone_size: many
j_call: TRBJ2-6
v_call: TRBV12-3/TRBV12-4
d_call: TRBD1
cdr3_nt: TGTGCCACCCAAGGGGGCTCAAGGGCCAACGTCCTGACTTTC
cdr3_aa: CATQGGSRANVLTF

clone_size: -
j_call: TRBJ2-6
v_call: TRBV29-1
d_call: TRBD1
cdr3_nt: TGCAGCGTTGATTCCGAGGGACAGGGGGGGGTCCTGACTTTC
cdr3_aa: CSVDSEGQGGVLTF

clone_size: -
j_call: TRBJ2-7
v_call: TRBV20-1
d_call: TRBD2
cdr3_nt: TGCAGTGCTAGAGAGCTAGCGGGAGAAATTAGGTACGAGCAGTACTTC
cdr3_aa: CSARELAGEIRYEQYF

clone_size: many
j_call: TRBJ1-6
v_call: TRBV2
d_call: -
cdr3_nt: TGTGCCAGCAGGGGTCACCCCAATTCACCCCTCCACTTT
cdr3_aa: CASRGHPNSPLHF

clone_size: many
j_call: TRBJ2-5
v_call: TRBV27
d_call: -
cdr3_nt: TGTGCCAGCGCCGTCTTTTTTGGGGGGCGGGAAGAGACCCAGTACTTC
cdr3_aa: CASAVFFGGREETQYF

clone_size: -
j_call: TRBJ2-5
v_call: TRBV2
d_call: TRBD1
cdr3_nt: TGTGCCAGCAGTGTTGGGACAGGGGAGTGGGAGACCCAGTACTTC
cdr3_aa: CASSVGTGEWETQYF

clone_size: many
j_call: TRBJ1-2
v_call: TRBV19
d_call: -
cdr3_nt: TGTGCCAGTAGTATAGAGGCTAACTATGGCTACACCTTC
cdr3_aa: CASSIEANYGYTF

clone_size: -
j_call: TRBJ2-7
v_call: TRBV7-2
d_call: -
cdr3_nt: TGTGCCAGCAAGCTCCGTGGGGGCCTAACCTACGAGCAGTACTTC
cdr3_aa: CASKLRGGLTYEQYF

clone_size: many
j_call: TRBJ1-4
v_call: TRBV24-1
d_call: -
cdr3_nt: TGTGCCACCAGTGACCATCGCGACAGGAGCCTTAATGAAAAACTGTTTTTT
cdr3_aa: CATSDHRDRSLNEKLFF

clone_size: once
j_call: TRBJ2-7
v_call: TRBV5-1
d_call: -
cdr3_nt: TGCGCCAGCGGCCACCAAGGCCCCCCTTCCAGCGAGCAGTACTTC
cdr3_aa: CASGHQGPPSSEQYF

clone_size: few
j_call: TRBJ1-2
v_call: TRBV19
d_call: TRBD1
cdr3_nt: TGTGCCAGTAGTCTGGGACAGGTGGTGGGCTACACCTTC
cdr3_aa: CASSLGQVVGYTF

clone_size: -
j_call: TRBJ1-3
v_call: TRBV4-1
d_call: -
cdr3_nt: TGCGCCAGCAGCTATCCAGGGGTTAGTTCTGGAAACACCATATATTTT
cdr3_aa: CASSYPGVSSGNTIYF

clone_size: -
j_call: TRBJ1-1
v_call: TRBV5-4
d_call: -
cdr3_nt: TGTGCCAGCAGCCAATTTCTTACAGGGAACACTGAAGCTTTCTTT
cdr3_aa: CASSQFLTGNTEAFF

clone_size: -
j_call: TRBJ2-5
v_call: TRBV29-1
d_call: TRBD2
cdr3_nt: TGCAGCGTTGAATCCGGGGAGGGAGGAGGAGAGACCCAGTACTTC
cdr3_aa: CSVESGEGGGETQYF

clone_size: -
j_call: TRBJ2-3
v_call: TRBV7-9
d_call: -
cdr3_nt: TGTGCCAGCAGCTCGGAAATAGCGCAGTATTTT
cdr3_aa: CASSSEIAQYF

clone_size: many
j_call: TRBJ2-2
v_call: TRBV2
d_call: TRBD2
cdr3_nt: TGTGCCAGCAGGGGCGGGGGGAACACCGGGGAGCTGTTTTTT
cdr3_aa: CASRGGGNTGELFF

clone_size: few
j_call: TRBJ1-2
v_call: TRBV6-2/TRBV6-3
d_call: TRBD1
cdr3_nt: TGTGCCAGCAGTTACTCGAATTCTCCAGGGGGCTACGGCTACACCTTC
cdr3_aa: CASSYSNSPGGYGYTF

clone_size: few
j_call: TRBJ1-3
v_call: TRBV19
d_call: -
cdr3_nt: TGTGCCACCAGGGGTTCTACTGGAAACACCATATATTTT
cdr3_aa: CATRGSTGNTIYF

clone_size: -
j_call: TRBJ1-2
v_call: TRBV20-1
d_call: -
cdr3_nt: TGCAGTGCTCCGGGCGACCGGGCTGGCTACACCTTC
cdr3_aa: CSAPGDRAGYTF

clone_size: once
j_call: TRBJ2-2
v_call: TRBV11-1
d_call: -
cdr3_nt: TGCGCCAGCAGCCAATCTTCTGACACCGGGGAGCTGTTTTTT
cdr3_aa: CASSQSSDTGELFF

clone_size: -
j_call: TRBJ1-2
v_call: TRBV13
d_call: -
cdr3_nt: TGTGCCAGCACCCTCGGGACGAGGGGCTACGGTGGCTACACCTTC
cdr3_aa: CASTLGTRGYGGYTF

clone_size: -
j_call: TRBJ2-5
v_call: TRBV2
d_call: -
cdr3_nt: TGTGCCAGCAGCATTCAGGGTCAGACCCAGTACTTC
cdr3_aa: CASSIQGQTQYF

clone_size: many
j_call: TRBJ2-7
v_call: TRBV7-2
d_call: TRBD1
cdr3_nt: TGCGCCAGCAGCTCGGGACAGGGAGGCTACGAGCAGTACTTC
cdr3_aa: CASSSGQGGYEQYF

clone_size: -
j_call: TRBJ1-3
v_call: TRBV7-9
d_call: -
cdr3_nt: TGTGCCAGCAGCGCGGGACCCAACACCATATATTTT
cdr3_aa: CASSAGPNTIYF

clone_size: -
j_call: TRBJ1-3
v_call: TRBV7-9
d_call: TRBD1
cdr3_nt: TGTGCCAGCAGTTTAGCCGCAGGGGGGCCAAACACCATATATTTT
cdr3_aa: CASSLAAGGPNTIYF